Each of the 9 T cell receptor beta chains below was sequenced from the same sample in a study of blood T cells in healthy people across ages. Primers used in a second PCR of roughly 6 to 12 cycles were a sample-barcoded 5' primer and a J-beta primer mix. One entry per CDR3 protein results from TCRdb running MiXCR on the 5' RACE reads. The data contain 750,000 to 1,000,000 distinct CDR3 sequences, under 35% of them singletons. This sample also appeared in a second study, on T cells of mothers and their children.

The sequenced material came from blood. These receptors were collected from a middle-aged woman in good health.

This chain links TRBV4-1 with TRBJ2-7; 9 nucleotides match TRBD2. V lost 1 base, J lost 3 bases, and 7 bases stayed unmatched. There are 16 residues in the CDR3. Looked up from germline, CDR1 is MGHRA and CDR2 is YSYEKL. This chain's CDR3 is CASSQVGSGGFYEQYF. CDR3 DNA sequence: TGCGCCAGCAGCCAAGTTGGTAGCGGGGGCTTCTACGAGCAGTACTTC.

Only a few counts were recorded for this clonotype. The chain couples TRBV5-1 to TRBJ2-7, with 10 positions matching TRBD2. This CDR3 contains 15 residues. Germline V gene lookup returns CDR1 SGHRS and CDR2 YFSETQ. V lost 4 bases and J lost 1; bases outside the gene matches: 5. In DNA form, the CDR3 reads TGCGCCAGCAGCCCTGCTAGCGGGGGTTCCTACGAGCAGTACTTC. This gives the protein CASSPASGGSYEQYF.

This clonotype was counted ten times or more. The chain is built from TRBV29-1 and TRBJ2-7; 9 positions match TRBD2. Trimming at V came to 4 bases and at J to 1 base, leaving 5 bases not matched to a gene. Germline V CDR1 and CDR2: SQVTM, ANQGSEA. The CDR3 is 14 amino acids. CDR3: CSVGGLAGSYEQYF. In nucleotides, the CDR3 is TGCAGCGTTGGGGGACTAGCCGGATCCTACGAGCAGTACTTC.

This clonotype occurred many times. The V call is TRBV30, the J call TRBJ2-7; D unclear. Trimming removed 1 base at V and 7 bases at J, with 14 bases between. This CDR3 spans 13 amino acids. From germline, CDR1 is GTSNPN and CDR2 SVGIG (reference sequence). The CDR3 DNA is TGTGCCTGGAGTGAGGGCCCGCTGAGGGAGCAGTACTTC. Protein: CAWSEGPLREQYF.

This clonotype was counted many times. This chain links TRBV7-2 with TRBJ1-1; D is uncertain. CDR1 SGHTA and CDR2 FQGNSA come from the germline V gene. V gave up 5 bases and J gave up 4 bases, with 11 bases separating them. The CDR3 runs 13 residues. CDR3 amino acids: CASSPLAGTEAFF. CDR3 nucleotides: TGTGCCAGCAGCCCCCTAGCGGGCACTGAAGCTTTCTTT. Full variable domain (remainder filled in from reference TRBV7-2 and TRBJ1-1): GAGVSQSPSNKVTEKGKDVELRCDPISGHTALYWYRQSLGQGLEFLIYFQGNSAPDKSGLPSDRFSAERTGGSVSTLTIQRTQQEDSAVYLCASSPLAGTEAFFGQGTRLTVV.

The chain has TRBV12-3 or TRBV12-4 and TRBJ2-2, with D perhaps assigned TRBD1 or TRBD2 (6 bases each). Between the trimmed V and J ends, which lost 6 bases and 2 bases, there was a span of 16 bases. The CDR3 runs to 16 residues. The CDR3 loop reads CASRRAGQLNTGELFF. The CDR3 coding sequence is TGTGCCAGCAGACGGGCGGGACAACTAAACACCGGGGAGCTGTTTTTT.

Ten or more counts support this clonotype. The chain couples TRBV7-9 to TRBJ2-5; D assignment may be TRBD1 or TRBD2 (5 bases each). The end of the DNA fits TRBJ2-7 better, so the J call may be wrong. The CDR3 consists of 14 residues. Germline values: CDR1 SEHNR, CDR2 FQNEAQ (reference sequence). The CDR3 DNA is TGTGCCAGCAGCTCCCTCCGGGGCAGCAACGAGCAGTACTTC. This translates into CASSSLRGSNEQYF.

This clonotype appeared many times. V gene TRBV12-3 or TRBV12-4 combines with J gene TRBJ2-4; D is ambiguous. The CDR3 extends over 13 amino acids. Trimming shortened V by 6 bases and J by 8 bases, and 14 bases separated the two germline ends. The CDR3 here is CASRKIPKDIQYF. The CDR3 nucleotides read TGTGCCAGCAGAAAAATACCAAAGGACATTCAGTACTTC.

The V call is TRBV29-1, the J call TRBJ2-5; 9 bases map to TRBD2. CDR1 and CDR2 (germline): SQVTM, ANQGSEA. With 4 bases clipped from V and 7 bases from J, the junction kept 13 bases outside the gene matches. The CDR3 consists of 15 residues. As DNA, the CDR3 is TGCAGCGTTGTTGAGAGCGGGGGGACCGCAGGGACCCAGTACTTC. Residues: CSVVESGGTAGTQYF. Drawing the rest from reference TRBV29-1 and TRBJ2-5, the complete variable domain is SAVISQKPSRDICQRGTSLTIQCQVDSQVTMMFWYRQQPGQSLTLIATANQGSEATYESGFVIDKFPISRPNLTFSTLTVSNMSPEDSSIYLCSVVESGGTAGTQYFGPGTRLLVL.